What follows are 10 T cell receptor beta chains derived from one specimen sequenced in a study of spatial heterogeneity in lung cancer. Indicated time point: sample taken at primary tumor resection. These receptors' targets are unknown. TCRdb called the 5' RACE reads again in MiXCR, with one record for every CDR3 protein. The table shows over 6,500 distinct CDR3 sequences, with approximately 12% occurring only once. Study observations and caveats: Counts of expanded intratumoral alpha and beta TCRs tracked tumor mutation counts.

The sample consisted of lung tumor tissue, taken at surgery. The receptors were gathered from a male donor with early-stage non-small cell lung cancer.

As for this clonotype: It is unclear where the CDR3 begins or ends on the DNA, so no DNA is shown, and the CDR3 is as TCRdb lists it. The library was built for alpha chains, so this beta chain is an off-target read and its size means little. This chain connects TRBV5-1 to TRBJ2-1; TRBD2 was called by the table and not checked on the DNA. CDR1 is SGHRS, CDR2 YFSETQ, per germline. From its first to its last residue, the CDR3 has 21 amino acids. The CDR3 sequence is CASSIYLCSVGGSPSWNEQFF.

On this clonotype itself: This beta chain turned up in a library designed for alpha chains; as an off-target read, its abundance says little. The genes are TRBV7-2 and TRBJ1-3, with D uncertain. V lost 4 bases to trimming and J lost 0 bases, with 13 bases between them. Germline CDR1 reads SGHTA; CDR2 reads FQGNSA. The CDR3 extends over 16 amino acids. This CDR3 reads CASSSPAASSGNTIYF. Written as DNA, the CDR3 is TGTGCCAGCAGCTCCCCAGCCGCCAGCTCTGGAAACACCATATATTTT.

This clonotype qualifies as medium-sized. Being off target in a library aimed at alpha chains, this beta chain has a size of little meaning. This sequence joins TRBV6-5 and TRBJ1-4; TRBD1 might be the D (5 bases). The CDR3 length is 15 residues. The V gene's germline CDR1 is MNHEY and CDR2 SVGAGI. V lost 2 bases to trimming and J lost 6 bases, with 13 bases between them. CDR3 in amino acids: CASSYRGGRYEKLFF. CDR3 coding DNA: TGTGCCAGCAGTTACAGGGGCGGGCGGTATGAAAAACTGTTTTTT.

This clonotype is medium-sized in the sample. Being off target in a library aimed at alpha chains, this beta chain has a size of little meaning. The chain has TRBV2 and TRBJ2-1; 9 bases map to TRBD2. In germline, CDR1 is SNHLY, CDR2 FYNNEI. V dropped 5 bases and J dropped 2; count of bases not matched to a gene: 10. The CDR3 extends over 17 amino acids. In DNA, the CDR3 is TGTGCCAGCAGTTGGCGGGGTAGCGGGAGCGCCTACAATGAGCAGTTCTTC. This gives the protein CASSWRGSGSAYNEQFF.

On this clonotype: This beta chain represents an off-target read in a library built for alpha chains; its size is of limited meaning. J is TRBJ2-1 and V is TRBV20-1; D could derive from TRBD1 or TRBD2 (6 bases each). The CDR3 has 14 amino acids. From germline, CDR1 is DFQATT and CDR2 SNEGSKA (reference sequence). Here the CDR3 DNA reads TGCAGCTTTCTCCCGGGGGCAAAAAGCCGGGGTCAGTTCTTC. It translates to CSFLPGAKSRGQFF.

Judged by abundance, this clonotype is medium-sized. Little can be read into the size of this beta chain, an off-target read in a library designed for alpha chains. V and J are TRBV6-5 and TRBJ2-2; 9 bases agree with TRBD1. CDR3 length equals 14 residues. CDR1 MNHEY and CDR2 SVGAGI come from the germline V gene. The V segment lost 6 bases and the J segment 3 bases; nucleotides outside the gene matches: 2. This CDR3 reads CASRRDRDTGELFF. CDR3 in DNA: TGTGCCAGCAGGCGGGACAGGGACACCGGGGAGCTGTTTTTT.

For this clonotype: Little can be read into the size of this beta chain, an off-target read in a library designed for alpha chains. This chain connects TRBV29-1 to TRBJ2-4; 7 nucleotides line up with TRBD2. V shed 3 bases and J 7 bases; nucleotides not matched to a gene: 3. CDR3 length: 12 residues. Germline V lookup: CDR1 SQVTM, CDR2 ANQGSEA. This chain's CDR3 is CSVDGEGNIQYF. DNA for the CDR3: TGCAGCGTTGACGGGGAGGGTAACATTCAGTACTTC.

This clonotype is deemed medium-sized. Because the library targeted alpha chains, this beta chain is an off-target read whose size means little. V gene TRBV12-3 or TRBV12-4 combines with J gene TRBJ2-1; no reliable D call. Deletions cut 5 bases from V and 1 base from J, with 12 bases between. The CDR3 runs 15 residues. The CDR3 sequence is CASSPTPISYNEQFF. DNA for the CDR3: TGTGCCAGCAGTCCAACACCGATATCCTACAATGAGCAGTTCTTC.

This clonotype was observed at least ten times. This beta chain is an off-target read within a library intended for alpha chains, so its frequency means little. This chain uses TRBV28 with TRBJ2-7; 8 positions agree with TRBD1. The CDR3 consists of 13 residues. The germline V gene encodes CDR1 MDHEN and CDR2 SYDVKM. The V segment lost 6 bases and the J segment 5 bases; nucleotides outside the gene matches: 6. Here the CDR3 DNA reads TGTGCCAGCAGACTGACAGGGGAGAACGAGCAGTACTTC. It specifies CASRLTGENEQYF.

This clonotype was counted many times. For a library built for alpha chains, this beta chain is a stray read; little rests on its size. The chain employs TRBV20-1 and TRBJ2-3, with 7 nucleotides matching TRBD2. The CDR3 extends over 18 amino acids. Losses at the gene ends were 1 base for V and 2 bases for J; bases not matched to a gene: 15. In germline, CDR1 is DFQATT, CDR2 SNEGSKA (reference sequence). The CDR3 loop is CSARVSLTGTTSTDTQYF. The CDR3 DNA reads TGCAGTGCTAGAGTGTCCTTGACCGGGACTACCTCCACAGATACGCAGTATTTT.